This record concerns one T cell receptor (beta chain) sequence. This CDR3 contains 15 residues. V was pared by 5 bases and J by 0 bases, with 3 bases of the junction left unmatched. The germline gives CDR1 LNHDA, CDR2 SQIVND (reference sequence). As processed by the authors: Reference gene primers were amplified, and this amplification served to estimate nucleated cell counts. Sequencing used immunoSEQ multiplex PCR; TCRdb keeps in-frame clones, though not all of them. V and J calls and clone size come straight from that table; D and trimming were deduced from the DNA. Among fewer than 300,000 clones, 85% were seen once, and the ten largest hold about 2.5%. The record originates from a study of blood T cell repertoires in COVID-19. Looking at the study overall: Researchers got acute and convalescent COVID-19 samples from the United States, Italy and Spain. T cells, B-cell-depleted T cells, or PBMCs provided the cDNA or gDNA that served as material.

Researchers sorted participants into cohorts using their self-reported clinical history. This TCR was recovered from a woman aged 45 to 65 who had recovered from COVID-19. The V gene is TRBV19, the J gene TRBJ1-5; 8 bases map to TRBD1. Sequencing used PBMCs or T cells enriched from blood (not recorded which). DNA of the CDR3: TGTGCCAGTAGTCTACAGGGGGATAGCAATCAGCCCCAGCATTTT. Its translation: CASSLQGDSNQPQHF.